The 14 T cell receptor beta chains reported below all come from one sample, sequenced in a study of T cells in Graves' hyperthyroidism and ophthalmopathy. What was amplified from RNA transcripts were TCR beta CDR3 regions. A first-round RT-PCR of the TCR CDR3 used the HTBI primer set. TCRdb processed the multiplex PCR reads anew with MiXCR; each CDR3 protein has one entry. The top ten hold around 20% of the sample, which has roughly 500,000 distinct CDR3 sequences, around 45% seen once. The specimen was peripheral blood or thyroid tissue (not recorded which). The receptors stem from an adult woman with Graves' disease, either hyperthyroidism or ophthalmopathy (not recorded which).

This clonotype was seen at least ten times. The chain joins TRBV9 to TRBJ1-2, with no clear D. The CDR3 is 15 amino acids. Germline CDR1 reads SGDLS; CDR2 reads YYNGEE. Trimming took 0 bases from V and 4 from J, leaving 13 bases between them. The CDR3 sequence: CASSVAEGSSYGYTF. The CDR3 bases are TGTGCCAGCAGCGTAGCTGAGGGATCTTCCTATGGCTACACCTTC. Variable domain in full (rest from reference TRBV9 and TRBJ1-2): DSGVTQTPKHLITATGQRVTLRCSPRSGDLSVYWYQQSLDQGLQFLIQYYNGEERAKGNILERFSAQQFPDLHSELNLSSLELGDSALYFCASSVAEGSSYGYTFGSGTRLTVV.

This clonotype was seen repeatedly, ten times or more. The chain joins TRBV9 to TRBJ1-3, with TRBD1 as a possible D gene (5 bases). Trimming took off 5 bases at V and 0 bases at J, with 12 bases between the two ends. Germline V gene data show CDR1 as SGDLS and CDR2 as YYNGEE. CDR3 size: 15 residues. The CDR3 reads CASSRDAGSGNTIYF. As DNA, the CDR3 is TGTGCCAGCAGTCGGGACGCCGGCTCTGGAAACACCATATATTTT.

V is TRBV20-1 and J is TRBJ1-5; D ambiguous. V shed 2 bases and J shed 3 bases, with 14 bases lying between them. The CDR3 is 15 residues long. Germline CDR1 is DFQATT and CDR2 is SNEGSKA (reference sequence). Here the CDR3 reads CSARKGLRNNQPQHF. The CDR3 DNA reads TGCAGTGCTAGAAAGGGCCTCCGGAACAATCAGCCCCAGCATTTT.

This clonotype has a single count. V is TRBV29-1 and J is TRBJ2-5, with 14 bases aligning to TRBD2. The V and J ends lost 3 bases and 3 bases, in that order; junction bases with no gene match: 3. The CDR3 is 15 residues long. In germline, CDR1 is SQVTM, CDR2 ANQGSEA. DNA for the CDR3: TGCAGCGTTGAGGGGGGACTAGCGGGAGAAGAGACCCAGTACTTC. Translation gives CSVEGGLAGEETQYF.

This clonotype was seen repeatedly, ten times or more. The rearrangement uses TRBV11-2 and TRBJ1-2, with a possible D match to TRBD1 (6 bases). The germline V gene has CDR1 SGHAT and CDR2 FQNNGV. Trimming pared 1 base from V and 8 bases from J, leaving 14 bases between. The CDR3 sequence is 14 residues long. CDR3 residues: CASSLVRGASGYTF. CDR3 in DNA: TGTGCCAGCAGCTTAGTTCGGGGGGCTTCCGGCTACACCTTC.

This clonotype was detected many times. CDR3 in amino acids: CASSYGGRYSGNTIYF. The CDR3 DNA reads TGTGCCAGCAGTTACGGAGGACGGTACTCTGGAAACACCATATATTTT. The chain links TRBV6-5 to TRBJ1-3; D is ambiguous. This CDR3 region has 16 residues. The germline gives CDR1 MNHEY, CDR2 SVGAGI. The ends were cut back, 2 bases at V and 0 bases at J, with 11 bases in the middle.

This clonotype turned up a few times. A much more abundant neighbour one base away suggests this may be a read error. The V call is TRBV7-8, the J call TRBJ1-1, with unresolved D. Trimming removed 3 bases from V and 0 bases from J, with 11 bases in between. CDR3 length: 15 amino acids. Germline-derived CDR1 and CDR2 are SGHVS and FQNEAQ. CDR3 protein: CASSFRCGMNTEAFF. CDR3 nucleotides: TGTGCCAGCAGCTTCCGGTGTGGTATGAACACTGAAGCTTTCTTT.

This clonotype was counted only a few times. CDR3 protein: CASNPGTSPYGYTF. The CDR3 coding sequence is TGTGCCAGCAACCCAGGGACCTCCCCCTATGGCTACACCTTC. This chain connects TRBV28 to TRBJ1-2, with D tentatively TRBD1 (5 bases). Per germline, CDR1 MDHEN and CDR2 SYDVKM. The V end lost 7 bases, the J end lost 4 bases, and 16 bases lay between the germline ends. CDR3 length equals 14 residues.

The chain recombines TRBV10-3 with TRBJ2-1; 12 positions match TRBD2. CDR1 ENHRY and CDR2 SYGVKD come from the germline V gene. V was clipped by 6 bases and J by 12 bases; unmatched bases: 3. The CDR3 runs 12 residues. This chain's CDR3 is CAIRTSGSGQFF. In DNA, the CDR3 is TGTGCCATCAGGACTAGCGGGAGCGGGCAGTTCTTC.

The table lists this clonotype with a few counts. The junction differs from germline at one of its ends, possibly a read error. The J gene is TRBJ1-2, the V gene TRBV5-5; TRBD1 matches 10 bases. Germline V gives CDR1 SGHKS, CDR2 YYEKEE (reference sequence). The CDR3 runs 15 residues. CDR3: CASSFRTGGGYDYTF. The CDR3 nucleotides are TGCGCCAGCAGCTTCCGGACAGGGGGAGGCTATGACTACACCTTC. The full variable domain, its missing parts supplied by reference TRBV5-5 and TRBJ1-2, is DAGVTQSPTHLIKTRGQQVTLRCSPISGHKSVSWYQQVLGQGPQFIFQYYEKEERGRGNFPDRFSARQFPNYSSELNVNALLLGDSALYLCASSFRTGGGYDYTFGSGTRLTVV.

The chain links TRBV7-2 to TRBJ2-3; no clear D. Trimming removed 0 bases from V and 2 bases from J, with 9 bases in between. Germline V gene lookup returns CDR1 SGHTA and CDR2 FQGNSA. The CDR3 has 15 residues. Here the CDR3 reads CASSLAGPITDTQYF. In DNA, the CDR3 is TGTGCCAGCAGCTTAGCAGGGCCCATCACAGATACGCAGTATTTT.

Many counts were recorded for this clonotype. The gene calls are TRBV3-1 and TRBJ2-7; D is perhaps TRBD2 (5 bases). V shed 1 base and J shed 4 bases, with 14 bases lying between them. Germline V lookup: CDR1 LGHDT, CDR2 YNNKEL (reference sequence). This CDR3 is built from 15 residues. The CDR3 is CASSQGALALYEQYF. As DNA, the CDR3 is TGTGCCAGCAGCCAAGGAGCGCTAGCTCTTTACGAGCAGTACTTC.

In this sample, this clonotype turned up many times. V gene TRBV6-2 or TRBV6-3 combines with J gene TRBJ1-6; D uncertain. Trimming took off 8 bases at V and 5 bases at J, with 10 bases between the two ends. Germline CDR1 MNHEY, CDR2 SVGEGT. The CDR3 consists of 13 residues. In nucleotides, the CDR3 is TGTGCCAGCCGAGGAGGCCATAATTCACCCCTCCACTTT. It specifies CASRGGHNSPLHF.

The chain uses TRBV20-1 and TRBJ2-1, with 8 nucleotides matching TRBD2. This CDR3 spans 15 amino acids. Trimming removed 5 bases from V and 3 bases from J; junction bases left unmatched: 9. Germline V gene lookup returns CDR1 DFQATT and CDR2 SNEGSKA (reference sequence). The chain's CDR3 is CSAATGRVNYNEQFF. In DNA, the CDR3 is TGCAGTGCTGCGACCGGGAGGGTGAACTACAATGAGCAGTTCTTC.